This T cell receptor beta chain was sequenced during a study of CD8 T cells in Susac syndrome. Study-level information: Patients with Susac syndrome were therapy-naive, taking corticosteroids, with some also receiving intravenous immunoglobulin, or taking intravenous immunoglobulin alone at the time their blood was drawn.

Patients with Susac syndrome met diagnostic criteria that were recently defined for definite or probable disease. TEMRA cells were FACS-enriched and CD8+ and CD4+ T cells negatively isolated. J gave up 5 bases and V 6 bases, and 6 bases lay outside the gene matches. The CDR3 covers 12 residues. Germline V gives CDR1 DFQATT, CDR2 SNEGSKA (reference sequence). RNA in amounts of about 0.5 to 1 ug was reverse transcribed with random hexamers. It was immunoSEQ multiplex PCR that amplified TCR beta CDR3 across 54 Vbeta and 13 Jbeta. TCRdb analysed the immunoSEQ multiplex PCR reads with MiXCR anew, one entry per CDR3 protein. This table has 130,000 to 150,000 distinct CDR3 sequences, approximately 95% appearing once.

This sequence was found in a human donor with Susac syndrome. The sequenced material came from CD4+ T cells from PBMCs. V gene TRBV20-1 combines with J gene TRBJ1-1, with 7 positions matching TRBD1. The CDR3, as DNA: TGCAGTGCGACCCAGGGGGGAACTGAAGCTTTCTTT. This sequence encodes CSATQGGTEAFF.